This T cell receptor (beta chain) appears in the sequencing data of a study of T cell repertoires in cytomegalovirus infection. General study findings and limits: Frequencies of public TCR beta families were cumulated, and this identified carriers of CMV plus the relevant HLA.

About this clonotype itself: Its antigen is as yet unknown.

MiXCR, applied by TCRdb to the reads, yields one record per CDR3 protein. The sample has about 890,000 distinct CDR3 sequences; approximately 31% are singletons. The sample consisted of cultured CD8+ T cells from PBMCs, taken from culture after CMV antigen stimulation. The sequence came from a human donor in good health (CMV status not recorded). Some clones in this sample may be carry-over from other donors' samples.

The CDR3 sequence is CASSGQQTGNTIYF. CDR3 nucleotides: TGCGCCAGCAGCGGACAGCAAACTGGAAACACCATATATTTT. The chain combines TRBV10-2 with TRBJ1-3; possible D gene TRBD1, 6 bases. Germline V gene data show CDR1 as WSHSY and CDR2 as SAAADI. The CDR3 is 14 amino acids. The V end lost 6 bases, the J end lost 2 bases, and 11 bases lay between the germline ends.